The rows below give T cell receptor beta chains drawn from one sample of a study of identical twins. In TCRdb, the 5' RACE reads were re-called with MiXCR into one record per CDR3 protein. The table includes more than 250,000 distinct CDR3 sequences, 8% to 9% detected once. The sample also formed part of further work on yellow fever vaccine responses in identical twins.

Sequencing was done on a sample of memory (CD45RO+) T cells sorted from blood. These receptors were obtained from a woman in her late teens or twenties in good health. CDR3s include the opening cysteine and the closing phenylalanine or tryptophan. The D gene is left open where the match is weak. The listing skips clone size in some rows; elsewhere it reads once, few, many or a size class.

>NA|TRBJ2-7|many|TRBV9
TGTGCCAGCAGCGGAAACTACTCCTACGAGCAGTACTTC
CASSGNYSYEQYF
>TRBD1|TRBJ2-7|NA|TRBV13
TGTGCCAGCAGTGGGTTCTCGTGGTCAACCGGACAGGGGGTGGTGGGTGAGCAGTACTTC
CASSGFSWSTGQGVVGEQYF
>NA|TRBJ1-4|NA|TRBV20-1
TGCAGTGCATGCGCAACTAATGAAAAACTGTTTTTT
CSACATNEKLFF
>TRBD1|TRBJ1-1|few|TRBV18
TGTGCCAGCTCAGCGGGACAGGTGAACACTGAAGCTTTCTTT
CASSAGQVNTEAFF
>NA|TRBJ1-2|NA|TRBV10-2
TGCGCCAGCACTACCGGGACGGATGGCTACACCTTC
CASTTGTDGYTF
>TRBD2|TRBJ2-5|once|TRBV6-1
TGTGCCAGCAGGGGGGGACTAGCGGGCCAACTACAAGAGACCCAGTACTTC
CASRGGLAGQLQETQYF
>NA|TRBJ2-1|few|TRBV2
TGTGCCAGCAAGAGAGCGGACATCCAGACCTACAATGAGCAGTTCTTC
CASKRADIQTYNEQFF
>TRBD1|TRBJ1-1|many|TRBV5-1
TGCGCCAGCAGCCAACAACAGGGGGAGGAAGCTTTCTTT
CASSQQQGEEAFF
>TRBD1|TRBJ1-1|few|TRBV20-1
TGCAGTGCTAGAAGCTACCGGACAGGGGCCACTGAAGCTTTCTTT
CSARSYRTGATEAFF
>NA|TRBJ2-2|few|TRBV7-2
TGTGCCAGCAGCTTACTGACACCGGCGAACACCGGGGAGCTGTTTTTT
CASSLLTPANTGELFF
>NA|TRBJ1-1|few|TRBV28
TGTGCCAGCAGTTTAGCTGGTGAGAACACTGAAGCTTTCTTT
CASSLAGENTEAFF
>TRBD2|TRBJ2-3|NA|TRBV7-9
TGTGCCAGCAGCCTAGCGGGGGCGACTAGCACAGATACGCAGTATTTT
CASSLAGATSTDTQYF
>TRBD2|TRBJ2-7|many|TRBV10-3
TGTGCCATCAGTGAGTCTAGCGGGAGGGACGAGCAGTACTTC
CAISESSGRDEQYF
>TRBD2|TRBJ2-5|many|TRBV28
TGTGCCAGCAGTTTATGGAGCGGGAACCAAGAGACCCAGTACTTC
CASSLWSGNQETQYF
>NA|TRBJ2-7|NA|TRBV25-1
TGTGCCAGCAGTGATCATGTCCGGGGTACAGGCGAGCAGTACTTC
CASSDHVRGTGEQYF
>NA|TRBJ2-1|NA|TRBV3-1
TGTGCCAGCAGCCTATGGGGGCGGGAGACTTACAATGAGCAGTTCTTC
CASSLWGRETYNEQFF
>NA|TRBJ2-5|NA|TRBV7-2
TGTGCCAGCAGCTTCTACCCAAACCAAGAGACCCAGTACTTC
CASSFYPNQETQYF
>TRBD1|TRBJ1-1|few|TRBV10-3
TGTGCCATCAGTGCAGGGACAGGGGCTGTGAACACTGAAGCTTTCTTT
CAISAGTGAVNTEAFF
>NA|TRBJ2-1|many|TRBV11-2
TGTGCCAGCAGGCTGACTAGTATGGTGTATGAGCAGTTCTTC
CASRLTSMVYEQFF
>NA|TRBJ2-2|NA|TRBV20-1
TGCAGTGCATGGGTGGGTGGATCTACCGGGGAGCTGTTTTTT
CSAWVGGSTGELFF
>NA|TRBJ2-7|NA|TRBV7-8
TGTGCCAGCAGCCCCCGGGACTTTTCCTCCTACGAGCAGTACTTC
CASSPRDFSSYEQYF
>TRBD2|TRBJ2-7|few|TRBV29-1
TGCAGCGTTGAAGTTAAGTCGGGACTAGCGGACCTTATGCGGTACTTC
CSVEVKSGLADLMRYF
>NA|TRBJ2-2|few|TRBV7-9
TGTGCCAGCAGCCTGGGCCTTCGCGGGGAGCTGTTTTTT
CASSLGLRGELFF
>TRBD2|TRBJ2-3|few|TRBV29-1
TGCAGCGTTGGCGGGAGAAGGGGCACAGATACGCAGTATTTT
CSVGGRRGTDTQYF
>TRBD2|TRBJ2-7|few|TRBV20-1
TGCAGTGCTAGAGCGGGGGAGCGGGAATCCTACGAGCAGTACTTC
CSARAGERESYEQYF
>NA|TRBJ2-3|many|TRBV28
TGTGCCACCGACCGGGGGATTGGCACAGATACGCAGTATTTT
CATDRGIGTDTQYF
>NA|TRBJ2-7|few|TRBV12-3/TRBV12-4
TGTGCCAGCACCCGGACAGCCCAGAGCTCCTACGAGCAGTACTTC
CASTRTAQSSYEQYF
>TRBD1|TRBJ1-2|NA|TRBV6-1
TGTGCCAGCAGCAGCACGCACGACAGGGGATTTGGCTACACCTTC
CASSSTHDRGFGYTF
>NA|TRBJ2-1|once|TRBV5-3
TGTGCCAGAAGCTCCGCTTGTAGGGACACCGTTTACAATGAGCAGTTCTTC
CARSSACRDTVYNEQFF
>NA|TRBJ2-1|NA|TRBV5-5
TGTGCCAGCAGTCCCGTCGGAGGCCCCTCCTACAATGAGCAGTTCTTC
CASSPVGGPSYNEQFF
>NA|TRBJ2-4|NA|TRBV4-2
TGTGCCAGCAGCCAAGATTGGGACGCCAAAAACATTCAGTACTTC
CASSQDWDAKNIQYF
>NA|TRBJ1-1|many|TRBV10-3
TGTGCCATCACCAAGACAGAAAGTAACACTGAAGCTTTCTTT
CAITKTESNTEAFF
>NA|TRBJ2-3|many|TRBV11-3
TGTGCCAGCAGCCCCCCCGCTGGGGGTCGAGATACGCAGTATTTT
CASSPPAGGRDTQYF
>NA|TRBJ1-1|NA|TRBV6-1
TGTGCCAGCGGAAGGATTACCGAAGCTTTCTTT
CASGRITEAFF
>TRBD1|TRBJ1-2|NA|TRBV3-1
TGTGCCAGCAGCCAAGCGGGACAGGGGCATGTGGGTGATGGCTACACCTTC
CASSQAGQGHVGDGYTF
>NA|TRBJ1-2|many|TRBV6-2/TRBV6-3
TGTGCCAGCAGTTACGGTTACCGGAAGGGCTATGGCTACACCTTC
CASSYGYRKGYGYTF
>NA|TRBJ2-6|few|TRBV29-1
TGCAGCGTTGACTTGGGTGGTGGGGCCAACGTCCTGACTTTC
CSVDLGGGANVLTF
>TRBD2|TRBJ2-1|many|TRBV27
TGTGCCAGCAGTCCCCTCGGGGGGGCCATTTACAATGAGCAGTTCTTC
CASSPLGGAIYNEQFF
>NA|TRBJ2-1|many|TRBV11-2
TGTGCCAGCAGCCCCGCCCCGACCCCTAATGAGCAGTTCTTC
CASSPAPTPNEQFF